The rows below give T cell receptor beta chains drawn from one sample of a study of CD8+ T cells in alopecia areata. Clones were sequenced by immunoSEQ multiplex PCR, and TCRdb holds only the in-frame ones, with some missing. This table has over 150,000 clones, around three fifths appearing once. Sequencing used CD4+ T cells sorted from blood, obtained at week 0. The receptors shown here come from a human donor with alopecia areata. CDR3s include the opening cysteine and the closing phenylalanine or tryptophan.

v_call	j_call	cdr3_aa
TRBV29-1	TRBJ2-7	CSVSPLGISYEQYF
TRBV30	TRBJ1-5	CAWSGYNQPQHF
TRBV29-1	TRBJ2-5	CSALGQYQETQYF
TRBV19	TRBJ1-2	CASSIGFGGVNYGYTF
TRBV6-1	TRBJ1-6	CASGGLTGVDSPLHF
TRBV15	TRBJ1-1	CATSRAWDTEAFF
TRBV29-1	TRBJ2-2	CSVALMGQGYTGELFF
TRBV30	TRBJ2-2	CAWKAETNTGELFF
TRBV25-1	TRBJ1-4	CASSDIGTGDWGEKLFF
TRBV30	TRBJ1-1	CAWSVGQANTEAFF
TRBV5-1	TRBJ1-4	CASRMGQAGEKLFF
TRBV5-6	TRBJ1-2	CASNRDRANYGYTF
TRBV5-1	TRBJ2-7	CASSARGVFYEQYF
TRBV6-6	TRBJ2-3	CASRKGSSTDTQYF
TRBV29-1	TRBJ2-5	CSVAGGRETQYF
TRBV5-1	TRBJ2-3	CASSLGTSGVTDTQYF
TRBV29-1	TRBJ2-7	CSVVGGADEQYF
TRBV19	TRBJ1-4	CASSVTRGRNEKLFF
TRBV5-4	TRBJ2-5	CASRAGGPQETQYF
TRBV12-5	TRBJ1-5	CASSLDRVNQPQHF
TRBV29-1	TRBJ2-3	CSVEIIDTQYF
TRBV30	TRBJ1-5	CAWSGIGLDQPQHF
TRBV19	TRBJ1-5	CASSTGQSNQPQHF
TRBV5-1	TRBJ2-5	CASSPNGRDDRRTQYF
TRBV19	TRBJ1-5	CASSRDRQGSNQPQHF
TRBV29-1	TRBJ1-2	CSVHATGGADYGYTF
TRBV7-8	TRBJ2-5	CASSSRTAETQYF
TRBV4-1	TRBJ1-2	CASSQVNRVWHGYTF
TRBV4-1	TRBJ2-2	CASRTAPGTGGGGELFF
TRBV6-6	TRBJ2-2	CASSSPGPELFF
TRBV25-1	TRBJ1-2	CASSGENGYTF
TRBV19	TRBJ1-1	CGSQDRLNTEAFF
TRBV15	TRBJ1-2	CATSTRTGHGYTF
TRBV9	TRBJ2-4	CASSGGQGYIQYF
TRBV5-6	TRBJ1-1	CASSWGTSPNTEAFF
TRBV6-5	TRBJ2-7	CASSRQGTTYEQYF
TRBV6-5	TRBJ2-1	CASRGGGLYNEQFF
TRBV4-1	TRBJ1-1	CASSQDRVPPPNTEAFF
TRBV29-1	TRBJ2-1	CSETSGYNEQFF
TRBV6-6	TRBJ2-4	CASSRDRDGNIQYF
TRBV29-1	TRBJ1-1	CSVETQGFEAFF
TRBV6-5	TRBJ1-2	CASSRDGSFRYGYTF
TRBV9	TRBJ2-1	CASSVLPDDNEQFF
TRBV30	TRBJ1-5	CACSGPSGQPQHF
TRBV7-9	TRBJ1-5	CASSDDGQPQHF
TRBV25-1	TRBJ2-7	CASSRIGFSYEQYF
TRBV2	TRBJ1-5	CASSEESNQPQHF
TRBV2	TRBJ2-7	CASSPRQGYGPYEQYF
TRBV30	TRBJ1-6	CAWAVGRANNSPLHF
TRBV6-5	TRBJ2-5	CASSGLVGPETQYF
TRBV30	TRBJ1-1	CAWSVRDRTMNTEAFF
TRBV28	TRBJ2-7	CATNHRAYEQYF
TRBV9	TRBJ1-6	CASSVEGRPPLHF
TRBV5-1	TRBJ2-5	CASSLDGETQYF
TRBV30	TRBJ1-5	CAWSPQGDQPQHF